Listed here is a single TCR beta chain. Its target is not known. This sample was taken from a study of T cells in localized non-small cell lung cancer. Findings of the study overall: Uninvolved adjacent lung had higher T cell clonality than tumor and all other tissues. Sequencing covered just one tumor region, so heterogeneity cannot be ruled out. Higher blood T cell density tracked longer overall survival. Median detection of top 100 tumor clones in adjacent lung was under 75 clones.

CDR3 length: 14 residues. Germline CDR1 reads SGHRS; CDR2 reads YFSETQ. The V and J ends lost 4 bases and 5 bases, in that order; junction bases with no gene match: 8. Method: immunoSEQ multiplex PCR; TCRdb's copy keeps in-frame clones and lacks some. The sample has 26,000 or so clones; approximately 86% are singletons. The TCR comes from a female donor at least 60 years old with stage I lung adenocarcinoma. The input for sequencing was peripheral blood, taken before any cancer treatment. The chain combines TRBV5-1 with TRBJ1-2; 7 bases are shared with TRBD1. The CDR3 sequence: CASSVGQTLYGYTF. The CDR3 DNA reads as TGCGCCAGCAGCGTGGGACAGACCCTTTATGGCTACACCTTC.